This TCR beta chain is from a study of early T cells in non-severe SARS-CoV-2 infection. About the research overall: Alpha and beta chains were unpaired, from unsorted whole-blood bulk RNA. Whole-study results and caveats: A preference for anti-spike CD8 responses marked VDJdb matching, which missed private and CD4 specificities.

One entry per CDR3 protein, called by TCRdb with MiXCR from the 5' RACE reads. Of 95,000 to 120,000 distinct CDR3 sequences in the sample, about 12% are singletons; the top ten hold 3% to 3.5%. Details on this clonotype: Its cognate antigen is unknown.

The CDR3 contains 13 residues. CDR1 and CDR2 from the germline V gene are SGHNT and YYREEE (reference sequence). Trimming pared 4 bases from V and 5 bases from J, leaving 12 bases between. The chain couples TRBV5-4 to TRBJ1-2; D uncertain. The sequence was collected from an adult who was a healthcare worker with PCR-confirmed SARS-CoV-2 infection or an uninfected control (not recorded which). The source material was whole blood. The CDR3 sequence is CASSPQEYYGYTF. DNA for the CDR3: TGTGCCAGCAGCCCCCAGGAGTATTATGGCTACACCTTC.